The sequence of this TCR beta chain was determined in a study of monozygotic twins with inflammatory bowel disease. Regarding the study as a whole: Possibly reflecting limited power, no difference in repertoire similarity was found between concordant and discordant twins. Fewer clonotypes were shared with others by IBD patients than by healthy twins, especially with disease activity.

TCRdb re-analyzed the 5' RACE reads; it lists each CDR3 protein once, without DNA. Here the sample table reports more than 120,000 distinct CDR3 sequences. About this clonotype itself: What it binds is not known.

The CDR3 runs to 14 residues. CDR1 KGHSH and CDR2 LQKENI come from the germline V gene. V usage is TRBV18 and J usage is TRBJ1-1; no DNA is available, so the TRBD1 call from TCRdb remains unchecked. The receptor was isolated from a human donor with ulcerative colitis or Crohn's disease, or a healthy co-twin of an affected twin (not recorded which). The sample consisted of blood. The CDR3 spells CASSPMDRGPEAFF.